Sequencing of this T cell receptor (beta chain) was carried out in a study of blood T cell repertoires in COVID-19. Study information: Samples taken during acute and convalescent COVID-19 were collected in the United States, Italy and Spain. T cells, B-cell-depleted T cells, or PBMCs provided the cDNA or gDNA that served as material.

The V end lost 2 bases, the J end lost 1 base, and 6 bases lay between the germline ends. This CDR3 has 13 amino acids. Germline CDR1 and CDR2: SGHNT and YYREEE (reference sequence). In the source study's methods: Estimation of nucleated cell counts relied on the amplification of reference gene primers. TCRdb's copy holds only in-frame clones and misses some; the assay was immunoSEQ multiplex PCR. V and J calls plus clone size are reproduced from that table; the DNA served to infer D and trimming. Of about 78,000 clones in the sample, about 89% were seen once. Input material: peripheral blood. The clonotype was recovered from a middle-aged man with active or convalescent COVID-19. This chain connects TRBV5-4 to TRBJ1-1, with D tentatively TRBD1 (5 bases). This CDR3 is CASSFGANTEAFF. DNA of the CDR3: TGTGCCAGCAGCTTTGGGGCGAACACTGAAGCTTTCTTT.